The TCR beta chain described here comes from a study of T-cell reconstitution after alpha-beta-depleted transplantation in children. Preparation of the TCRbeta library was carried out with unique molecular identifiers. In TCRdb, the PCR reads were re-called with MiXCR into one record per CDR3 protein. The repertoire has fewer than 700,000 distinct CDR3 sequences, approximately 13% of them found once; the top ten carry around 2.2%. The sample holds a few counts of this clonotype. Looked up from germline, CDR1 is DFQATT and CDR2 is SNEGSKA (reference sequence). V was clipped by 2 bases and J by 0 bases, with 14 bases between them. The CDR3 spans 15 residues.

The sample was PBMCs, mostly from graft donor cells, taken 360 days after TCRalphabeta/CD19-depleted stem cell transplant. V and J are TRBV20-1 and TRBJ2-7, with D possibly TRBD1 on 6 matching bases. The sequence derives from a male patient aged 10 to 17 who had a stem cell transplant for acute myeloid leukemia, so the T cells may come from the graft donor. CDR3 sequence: CSARPGTRPSYEQYF. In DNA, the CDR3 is TGCAGTGCTAGACCCGGGACACGGCCCTCCTACGAGCAGTACTTC.